The present TCR beta chain was sequenced within a study of blood T cell repertoires in COVID-19. Profiled with immunoSEQ multiplex PCR; TCRdb holds only in-frame clones, not every one. Seen here are 200,000 to 300,000 clones, around 84% observed once, and the top ten hold 4.2%. The J segment lost 7 bases and the V segment lost 5 bases, leaving 11 bases of the junction unmatched. This CDR3 is built from 18 residues. In germline, CDR1 is LNHDA, CDR2 SQIVND (reference sequence). The TCR was taken from a man aged 55 to 70 with acute or convalescent COVID-19. The chain recombines TRBV19 with TRBJ2-1; 16 bases align to TRBD2. Sample: peripheral blood. CDR3 nucleotides: TGTGCCAGTAGTCCGGGACTAGCGGGAGGGCCCTCGTGGAATGAGCAGTTCTTC. Translated, it gives CASSPGLAGGPSWNEQFF.